This T cell receptor beta chain was observed in a study of T cells in Graves' hyperthyroidism and ophthalmopathy. Across the study: Before any treatment, at initial diagnosis, peripheral blood was collected.

Findings and limits, study-wide: Most clonotypes expanded in thyroid above 0.001 were likewise present in blood. Classification by a 13 V-J model distinguished ophthalmopathy from stable hyperthyroidism.

This clonotype was observed a handful of times. Antigen: not known. Diagnoses were established using clinical symptoms, serum thyroxine and TRAb, thyroid ultrasound and orbital computed tomography. Germline V CDR1 and CDR2: MNHEY, SMNVEV (reference sequence). The CDR3 length is 11 residues. V shed 6 bases and J shed 9 bases, with 11 bases lying between them. The source material, RNA transcripts, was used to amplify TCR beta CDR3 regions. First-round RT-PCR of the TCR CDR3 relied on the HTBI primer set. TCRdb reprocessed the multiplex PCR reads with MiXCR, giving one entry per CDR3 protein. There are about 560,000 distinct CDR3 sequences in the sample; roughly 17% occur only once, and 15% to 20% lies in the top ten.

The V call is TRBV27, the J call TRBJ2-5; no reliable D call. Specimen: blood. The receptor was derived from a woman between 18 and 30 years old with Graves' hyperthyroidism. The CDR3 here is CASRTGRAQYF. In DNA form, the CDR3 reads TGTGCCAGCAGGACTGGAAGGGCCCAGTACTTC.